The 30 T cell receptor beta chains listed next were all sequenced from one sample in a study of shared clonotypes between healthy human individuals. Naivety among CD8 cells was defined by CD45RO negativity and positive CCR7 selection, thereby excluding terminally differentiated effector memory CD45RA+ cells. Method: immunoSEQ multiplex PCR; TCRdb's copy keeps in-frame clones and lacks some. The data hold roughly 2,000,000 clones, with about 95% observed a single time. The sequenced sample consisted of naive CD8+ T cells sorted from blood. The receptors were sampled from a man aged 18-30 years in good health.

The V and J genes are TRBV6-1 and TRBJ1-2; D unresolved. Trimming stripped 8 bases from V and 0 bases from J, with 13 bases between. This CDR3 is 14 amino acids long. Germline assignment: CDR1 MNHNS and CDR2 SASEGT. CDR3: CASGPGGPNYGYTF. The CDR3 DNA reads TGTGCCAGCGGCCCCGGAGGGCCTAACTATGGCTACACCTTC.

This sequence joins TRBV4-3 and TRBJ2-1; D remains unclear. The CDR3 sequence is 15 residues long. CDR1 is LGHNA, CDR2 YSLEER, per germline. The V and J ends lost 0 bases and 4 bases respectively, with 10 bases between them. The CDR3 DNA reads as TGCGCCAGCAGCCAAGATTTTGCAGCTTACAATGAGCAGTTCTTC. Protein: CASSQDFAAYNEQFF.

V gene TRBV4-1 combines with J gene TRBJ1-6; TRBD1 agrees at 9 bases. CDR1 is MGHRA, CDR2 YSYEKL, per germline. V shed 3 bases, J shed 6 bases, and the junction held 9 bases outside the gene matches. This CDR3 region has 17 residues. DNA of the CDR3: TGCGCCAGCAGCCAGTTTAGGACAGGGGAGGGTAATTCACCCCTCCACTTT. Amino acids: CASSQFRTGEGNSPLHF.

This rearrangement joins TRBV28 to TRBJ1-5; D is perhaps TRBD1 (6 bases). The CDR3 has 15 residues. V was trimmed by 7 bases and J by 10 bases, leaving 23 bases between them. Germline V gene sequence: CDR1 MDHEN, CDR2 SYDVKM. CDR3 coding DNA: TGTGCCAGCACCCCGAGCCGGACAGTACGAATTCCCCAGCATTTT. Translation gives CASTPSRTVRIPQHF.

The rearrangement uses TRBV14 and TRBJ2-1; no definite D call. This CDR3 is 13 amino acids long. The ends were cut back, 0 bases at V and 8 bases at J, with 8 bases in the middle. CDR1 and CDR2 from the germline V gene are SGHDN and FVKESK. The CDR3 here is CASSQESGHEQFF. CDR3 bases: TGTGCCAGCAGCCAAGAGTCAGGTCATGAGCAGTTCTTC.

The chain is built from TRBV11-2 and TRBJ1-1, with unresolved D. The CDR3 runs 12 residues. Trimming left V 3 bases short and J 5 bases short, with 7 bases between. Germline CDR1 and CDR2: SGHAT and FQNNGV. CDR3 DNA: TGTGCCAGCAGCTTTATAAAGACTGAAGCTTTCTTT. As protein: CASSFIKTEAFF. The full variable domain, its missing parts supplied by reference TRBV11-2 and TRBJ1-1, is EAGVAQSPRYKIIEKRQSVAFWCNPISGHATLYWYQQILGQGPKLLIQFQNNGVVDDSQLPKDRFSAERLKGVDSTLKIQPAKLEDSAVYLCASSFIKTEAFFGQGTRLTVV.

The chain's CDR3 is CASSLTEPSANYGYTF. Written as DNA, the CDR3 is TGTGCCAGCAGCTTGACAGAACCCTCAGCTAACTATGGCTACACCTTC. The chain has TRBV11-1 and TRBJ1-2; D might be TRBD1 (5 bases). V was pared by 3 bases and J by 0 bases, with 14 bases between. Germline CDR1 reads SGHAT; CDR2 reads FQDESV (reference sequence). The CDR3 runs 16 residues.

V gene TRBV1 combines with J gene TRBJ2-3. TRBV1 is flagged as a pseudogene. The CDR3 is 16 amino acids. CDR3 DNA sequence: TGCACCAGCAGCCTCCGTAGTATAGAAAGGGCAGATACGCAGTATTTT. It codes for CTSSLRSIERADTQYF.

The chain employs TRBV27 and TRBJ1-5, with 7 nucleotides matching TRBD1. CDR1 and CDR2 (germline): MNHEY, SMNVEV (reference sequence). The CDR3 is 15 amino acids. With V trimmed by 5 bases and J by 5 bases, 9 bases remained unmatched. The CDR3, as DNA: TGTGCCAGCAGTCCCAGGGGGGGTTTGCATCAGCCCCAGCATTTT. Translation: CASSPRGGLHQPQHF.

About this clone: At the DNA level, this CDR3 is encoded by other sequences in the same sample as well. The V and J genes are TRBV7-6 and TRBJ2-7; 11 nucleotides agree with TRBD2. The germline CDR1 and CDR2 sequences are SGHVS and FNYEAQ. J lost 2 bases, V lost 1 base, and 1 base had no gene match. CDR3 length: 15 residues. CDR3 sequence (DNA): TGTGCCAGCAGCTTAGAACTAGCGGGAGCCTACGAGCAGTACTTC. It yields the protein CASSLELAGAYEQYF.

The CDR3 spells CASSRDDSYEQYF. As DNA, the CDR3 is TGTGCCAGCAGCCGGGACGACTCCTACGAGCAGTACTTC. This rearrangement joins TRBV7-3 to TRBJ2-7; the D call may be TRBD1 or TRBD2 (5 bases each). Germline-derived CDR1 and CDR2 are SGHTA and FQGTGA. The germline V and J ends were trimmed by 5 bases and 0 bases, with 8 bases remaining between them. The CDR3 loop spans 13 amino acids.

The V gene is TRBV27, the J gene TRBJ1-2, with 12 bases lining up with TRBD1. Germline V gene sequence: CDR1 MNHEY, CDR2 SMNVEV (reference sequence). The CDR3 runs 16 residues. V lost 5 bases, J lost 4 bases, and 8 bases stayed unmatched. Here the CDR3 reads CASSPIGTGGSYGYTF. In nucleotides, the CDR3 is TGTGCCAGCAGTCCAATCGGGACAGGGGGCAGCTATGGCTACACCTTC.

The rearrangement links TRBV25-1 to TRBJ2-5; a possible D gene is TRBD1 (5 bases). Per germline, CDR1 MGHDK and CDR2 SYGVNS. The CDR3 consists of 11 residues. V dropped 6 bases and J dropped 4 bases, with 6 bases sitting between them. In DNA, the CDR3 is TGTGCCAGCAGCAGGGCAGAGACCCAGTACTTC. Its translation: CASSRAETQYF.

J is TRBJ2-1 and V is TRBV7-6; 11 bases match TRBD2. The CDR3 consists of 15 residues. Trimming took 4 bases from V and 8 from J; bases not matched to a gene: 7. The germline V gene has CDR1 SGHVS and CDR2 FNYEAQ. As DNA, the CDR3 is TGTGCCAGCAGCTCAACGACTAGCGGGATGGATGAGCAGTTCTTC. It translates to CASSSTTSGMDEQFF.

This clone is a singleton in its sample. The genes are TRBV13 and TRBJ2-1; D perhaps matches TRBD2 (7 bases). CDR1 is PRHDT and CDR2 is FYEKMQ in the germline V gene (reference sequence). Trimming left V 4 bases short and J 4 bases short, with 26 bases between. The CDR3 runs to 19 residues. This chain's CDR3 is CASSWGASLESGRYNEQFF. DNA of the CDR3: TGTGCCAGCAGCTGGGGGGCATCCCTAGAATCCGGGAGGTACAATGAGCAGTTCTTC.

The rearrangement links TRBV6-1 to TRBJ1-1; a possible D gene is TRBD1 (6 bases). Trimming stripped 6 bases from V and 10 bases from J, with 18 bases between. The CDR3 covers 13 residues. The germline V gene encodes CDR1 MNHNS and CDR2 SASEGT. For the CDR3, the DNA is TGTGCCAGCAGAGCGAGGGGGGAAACAAGAGCTTTCTTT. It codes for CASRARGETRAFF.

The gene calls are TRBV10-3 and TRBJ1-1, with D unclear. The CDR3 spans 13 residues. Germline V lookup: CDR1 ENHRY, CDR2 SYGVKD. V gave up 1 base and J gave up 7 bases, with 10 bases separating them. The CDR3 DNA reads TGTGCCATCAGTGAGTGGCAGGAATATGAAGCTTTCTTT. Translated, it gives CAISEWQEYEAFF.

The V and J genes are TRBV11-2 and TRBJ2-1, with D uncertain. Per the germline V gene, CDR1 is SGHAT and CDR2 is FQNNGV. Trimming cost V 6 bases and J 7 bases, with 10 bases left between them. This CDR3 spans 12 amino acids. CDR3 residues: CASSSLQNEQFF. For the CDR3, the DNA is TGTGCCAGCAGTTCCTTACAGAATGAGCAGTTCTTC.

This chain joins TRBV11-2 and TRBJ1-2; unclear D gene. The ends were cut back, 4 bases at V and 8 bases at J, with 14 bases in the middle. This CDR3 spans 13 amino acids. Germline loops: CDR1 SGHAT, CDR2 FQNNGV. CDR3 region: CASSSPWFNGYTF. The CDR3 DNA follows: TGTGCCAGCAGCTCCCCCTGGTTTAACGGCTACACCTTC.

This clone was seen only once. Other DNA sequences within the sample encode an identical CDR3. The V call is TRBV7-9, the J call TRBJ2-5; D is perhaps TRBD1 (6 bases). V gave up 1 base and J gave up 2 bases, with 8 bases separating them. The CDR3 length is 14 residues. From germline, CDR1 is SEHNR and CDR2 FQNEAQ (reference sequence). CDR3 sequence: CASSLVQGQETQYF. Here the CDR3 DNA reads TGTGCCAGCAGCTTAGTCCAGGGGCAAGAGACCCAGTACTTC.

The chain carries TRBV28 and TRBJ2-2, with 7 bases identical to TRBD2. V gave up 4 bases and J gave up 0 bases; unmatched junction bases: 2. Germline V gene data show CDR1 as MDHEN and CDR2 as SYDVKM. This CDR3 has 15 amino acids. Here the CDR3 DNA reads TGTGCCAGCAGTTCCACTAGCGCGAACACCGGGGAGCTGTTTTTT. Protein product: CASSSTSANTGELFF.

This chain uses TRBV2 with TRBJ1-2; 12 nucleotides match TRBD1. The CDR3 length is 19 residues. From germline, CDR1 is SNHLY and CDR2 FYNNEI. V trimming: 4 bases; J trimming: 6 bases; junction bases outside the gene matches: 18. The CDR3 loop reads CASSVNRGAGTGGVDGYTF. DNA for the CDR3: TGTGCCAGCAGTGTGAACCGGGGAGCCGGGACAGGGGGCGTCGATGGCTACACCTTC.

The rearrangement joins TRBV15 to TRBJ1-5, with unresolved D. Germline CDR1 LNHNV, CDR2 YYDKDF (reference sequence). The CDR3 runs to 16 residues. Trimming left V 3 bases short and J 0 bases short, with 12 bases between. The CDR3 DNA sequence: TGTGCCACCAGCAGTAGGTCAGACAATAGCAATCAGCCCCAGCATTTT. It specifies CATSSRSDNSNQPQHF.

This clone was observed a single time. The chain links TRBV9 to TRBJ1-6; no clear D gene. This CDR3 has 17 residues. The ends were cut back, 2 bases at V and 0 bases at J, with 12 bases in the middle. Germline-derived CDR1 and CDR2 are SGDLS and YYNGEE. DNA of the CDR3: TGTGCCAGCAGCGTTACGCCGTCAAGCTCCTATAATTCACCCCTCCACTTT. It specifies CASSVTPSSSYNSPLHF.

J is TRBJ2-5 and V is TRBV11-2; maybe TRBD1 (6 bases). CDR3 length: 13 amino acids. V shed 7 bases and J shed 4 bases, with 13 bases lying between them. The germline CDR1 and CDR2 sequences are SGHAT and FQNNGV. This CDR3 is CASTRGRGETQYF. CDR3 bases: TGTGCCAGCACCAGGGGCAGGGGAGAGACCCAGTACTTC. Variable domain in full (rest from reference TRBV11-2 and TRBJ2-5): EAGVAQSPRYKIIEKRQSVAFWCNPISGHATLYWYQQILGQGPKLLIQFQNNGVVDDSQLPKDRFSAERLKGVDSTLKIQPAKLEDSAVYLCASTRGRGETQYFGPGTRLLVL.

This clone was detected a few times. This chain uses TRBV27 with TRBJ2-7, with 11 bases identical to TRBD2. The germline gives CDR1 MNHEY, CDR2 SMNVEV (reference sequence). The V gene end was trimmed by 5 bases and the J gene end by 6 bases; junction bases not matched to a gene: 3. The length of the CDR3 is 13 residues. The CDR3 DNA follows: TGTGCCAGCAGTATCCTAGCGGGAGGCGAGCAGTACTTC. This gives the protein CASSILAGGEQYF.

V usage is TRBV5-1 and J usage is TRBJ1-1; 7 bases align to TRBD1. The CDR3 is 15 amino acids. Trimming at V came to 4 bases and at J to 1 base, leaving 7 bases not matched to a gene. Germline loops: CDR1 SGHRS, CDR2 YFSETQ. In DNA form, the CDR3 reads TGCGCCAGCAGCGCTTACACAGGGGCGAACACTGAAGCTTTCTTT. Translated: CASSAYTGANTEAFF.

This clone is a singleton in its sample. The CDR3 coding sequence is TGTGCCAGCAGTACCAACCGCGGGGAGCTGTTTTTT. Protein product: CASSTNRGELFF. The V call is TRBV27, the J call TRBJ2-2; D gene unclear. V was clipped by 5 bases and J by 7 bases, with 8 bases between them. Germline V CDR1 and CDR2: MNHEY, SMNVEV (reference sequence). The CDR3 length is 12 residues.

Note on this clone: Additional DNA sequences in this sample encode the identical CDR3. CDR3 in DNA: TGTGCCTGGAGCAGGGACAGCTCCTACGAGCAGTACTTC. Translation: CAWSRDSSYEQYF. The chain carries TRBV30 and TRBJ2-7, with 7 nucleotides matching TRBD1. The germline V gene encodes CDR1 GTSNPN and CDR2 SVGIG (reference sequence). The CDR3 has 13 residues. V gave up 3 bases and J gave up 0 bases; unmatched junction bases: 2.

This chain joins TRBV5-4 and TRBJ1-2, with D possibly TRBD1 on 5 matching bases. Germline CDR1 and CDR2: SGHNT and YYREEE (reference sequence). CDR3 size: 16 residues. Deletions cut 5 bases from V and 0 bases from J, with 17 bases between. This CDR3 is CASRDRGDFSNYGYTF. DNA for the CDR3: TGTGCCAGCAGAGACAGAGGAGACTTCTCTAACTATGGCTACACCTTC.